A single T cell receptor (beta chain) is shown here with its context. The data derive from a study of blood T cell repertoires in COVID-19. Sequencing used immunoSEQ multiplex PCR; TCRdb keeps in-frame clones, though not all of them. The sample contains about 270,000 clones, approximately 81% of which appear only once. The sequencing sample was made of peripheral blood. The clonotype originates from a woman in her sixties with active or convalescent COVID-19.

In nucleotides, the CDR3 is TGTGCCGGCCAGACAGGTACCTTCTACGAGCAGTACTTC. Translated, it gives CAGQTGTFYEQYF. The rearrangement links TRBV2 to TRBJ2-7; a possible D gene is TRBD1 (6 bases). This CDR3 contains 13 residues. V lost 11 bases to trimming and J lost 3 bases, with 17 bases between them. Germline V gene sequence: CDR1 SNHLY, CDR2 FYNNEI.